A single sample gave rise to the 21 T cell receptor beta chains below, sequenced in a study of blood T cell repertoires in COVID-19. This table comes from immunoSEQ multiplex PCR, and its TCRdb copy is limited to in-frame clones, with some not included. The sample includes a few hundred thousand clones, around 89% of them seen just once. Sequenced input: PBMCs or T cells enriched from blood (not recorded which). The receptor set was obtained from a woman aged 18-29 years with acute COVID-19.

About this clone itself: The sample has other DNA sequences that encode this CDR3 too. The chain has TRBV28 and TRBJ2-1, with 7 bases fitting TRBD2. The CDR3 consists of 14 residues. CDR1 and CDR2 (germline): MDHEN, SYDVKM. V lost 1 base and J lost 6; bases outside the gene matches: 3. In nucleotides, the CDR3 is TGTGCCAGCAGTTTATTGGGGGGGAGCAATGAGCAGTTCTTC. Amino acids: CASSLLGGSNEQFF.

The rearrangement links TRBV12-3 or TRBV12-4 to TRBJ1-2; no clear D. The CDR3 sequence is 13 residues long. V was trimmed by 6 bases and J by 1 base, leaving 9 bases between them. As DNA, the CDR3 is TGTGCCAGCAGCTTGCGCAATAACTATGGCTACACCTTC. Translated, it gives CASSLRNNYGYTF.

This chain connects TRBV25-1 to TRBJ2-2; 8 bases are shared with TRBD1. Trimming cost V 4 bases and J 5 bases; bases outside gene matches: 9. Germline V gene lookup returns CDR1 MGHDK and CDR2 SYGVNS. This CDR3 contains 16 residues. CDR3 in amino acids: CASSGGWTGRTGELFF. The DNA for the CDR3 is TGTGCCAGCAGTGGCGGGTGGACAGGGCGAACCGGGGAGCTGTTTTTT. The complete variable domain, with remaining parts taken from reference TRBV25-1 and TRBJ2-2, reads EADIYQTPRYLVIGTGKKITLECSQTMGHDKMYWYQQDPGMELHLIHYSYGVNSTEKGDLSSESTVSRIRTEHFPLTLESARPSHTSQYLCASSGGWTGRTGELFFGEGSRLTVL.

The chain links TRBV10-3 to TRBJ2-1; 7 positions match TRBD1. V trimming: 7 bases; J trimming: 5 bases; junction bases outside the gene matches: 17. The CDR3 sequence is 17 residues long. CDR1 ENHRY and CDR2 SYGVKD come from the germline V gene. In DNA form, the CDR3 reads TGTGCCATCACAGGTTCGGTGCAGACAGGGAAGAACAATGAGCAGTTCTTC. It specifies CAITGSVQTGKNNEQFF.

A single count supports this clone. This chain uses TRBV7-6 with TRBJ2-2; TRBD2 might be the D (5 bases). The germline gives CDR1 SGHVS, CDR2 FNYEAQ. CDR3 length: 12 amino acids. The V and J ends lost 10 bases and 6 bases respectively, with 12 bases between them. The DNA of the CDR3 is TGTGCCACCTCTAGCTATGCCGGGGAGCTGTTTTTT. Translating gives CATSSYAGELFF.

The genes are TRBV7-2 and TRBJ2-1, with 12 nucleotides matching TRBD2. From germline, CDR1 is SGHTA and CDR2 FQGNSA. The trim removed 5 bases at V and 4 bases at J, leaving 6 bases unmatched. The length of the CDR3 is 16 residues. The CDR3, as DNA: TGTGCCAGCAGCGCCAGGACTAGCGGGGTTTACAATGAGCAGTTCTTC. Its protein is CASSARTSGVYNEQFF.

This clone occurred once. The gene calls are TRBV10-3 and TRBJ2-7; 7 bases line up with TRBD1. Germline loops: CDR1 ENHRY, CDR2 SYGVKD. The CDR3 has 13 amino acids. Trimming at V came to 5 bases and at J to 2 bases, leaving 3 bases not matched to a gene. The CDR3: CAISMGQTYEQYF. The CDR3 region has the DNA TGTGCCATCAGTATGGGACAGACCTACGAGCAGTACTTC.

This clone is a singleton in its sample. CDR3 loop: CASIGSGNTGELFF. In DNA, the CDR3 is TGTGCCAGCATAGGTAGCGGTAACACCGGGGAGCTGTTTTTT. V usage is TRBV27 and J usage is TRBJ2-2; the D gene is possibly TRBD2 (6 bases). V was trimmed by 7 bases and J by 2 bases, leaving 11 bases between them. Germline lookup yields CDR1 MNHEY and CDR2 SMNVEV (reference sequence). The CDR3 consists of 14 residues.

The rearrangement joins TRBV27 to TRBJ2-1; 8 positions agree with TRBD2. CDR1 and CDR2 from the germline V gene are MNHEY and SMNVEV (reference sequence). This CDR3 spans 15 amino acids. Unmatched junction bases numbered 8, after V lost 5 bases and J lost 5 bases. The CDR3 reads CASSPLAAFDNEQFF. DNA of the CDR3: TGTGCCAGCAGTCCACTAGCGGCCTTCGACAATGAGCAGTTCTTC.

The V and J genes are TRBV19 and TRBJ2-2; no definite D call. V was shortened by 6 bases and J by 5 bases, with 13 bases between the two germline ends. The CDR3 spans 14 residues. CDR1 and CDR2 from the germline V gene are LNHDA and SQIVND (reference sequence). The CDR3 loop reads CASSSPRGTGELFF. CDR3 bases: TGTGCCAGTAGCAGCCCCCGAGGTACCGGGGAGCTGTTTTTT.

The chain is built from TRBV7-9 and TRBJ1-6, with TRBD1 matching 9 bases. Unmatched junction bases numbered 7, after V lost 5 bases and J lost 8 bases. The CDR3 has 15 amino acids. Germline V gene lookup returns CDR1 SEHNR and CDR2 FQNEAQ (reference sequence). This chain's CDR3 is CASSVDGTGHSPLHF. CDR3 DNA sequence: TGTGCCAGCAGCGTTGATGGGACAGGGCATTCACCCCTCCACTTT.

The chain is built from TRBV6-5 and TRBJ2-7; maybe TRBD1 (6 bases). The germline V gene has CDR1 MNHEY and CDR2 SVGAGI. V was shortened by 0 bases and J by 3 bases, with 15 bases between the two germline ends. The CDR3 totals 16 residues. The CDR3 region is CASSYSTLRGDYEQYF. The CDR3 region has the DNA TGTGCCAGCAGTTACTCTACCCTCAGGGGAGACTACGAGCAGTACTTC.

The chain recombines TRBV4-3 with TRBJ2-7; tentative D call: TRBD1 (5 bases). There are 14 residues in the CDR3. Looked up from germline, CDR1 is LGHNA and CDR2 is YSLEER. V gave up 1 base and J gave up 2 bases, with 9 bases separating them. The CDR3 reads CASSQGAGTYEQYF. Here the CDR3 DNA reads TGCGCCAGCAGCCAAGGGGCAGGGACCTACGAGCAGTACTTC.

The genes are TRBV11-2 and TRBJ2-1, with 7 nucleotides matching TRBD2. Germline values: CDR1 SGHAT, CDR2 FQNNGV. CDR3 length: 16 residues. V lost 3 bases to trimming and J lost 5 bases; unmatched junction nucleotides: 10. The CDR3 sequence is CASSFALRLANNEQFF. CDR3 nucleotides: TGTGCCAGCAGCTTTGCGCTGAGACTAGCCAACAATGAGCAGTTCTTC.

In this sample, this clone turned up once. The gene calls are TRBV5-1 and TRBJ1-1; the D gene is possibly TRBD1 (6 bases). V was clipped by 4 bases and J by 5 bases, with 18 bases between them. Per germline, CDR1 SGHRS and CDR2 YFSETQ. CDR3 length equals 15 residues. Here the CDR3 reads CASSTTGQGGTEAFF. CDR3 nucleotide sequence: TGCGCCAGCAGCACGACGGGACAAGGTGGAACTGAAGCTTTCTTT.

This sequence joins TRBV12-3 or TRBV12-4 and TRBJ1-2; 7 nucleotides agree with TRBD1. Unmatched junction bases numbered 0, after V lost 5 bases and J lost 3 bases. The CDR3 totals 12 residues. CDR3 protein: CASSQGDYGYTF. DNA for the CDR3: TGTGCCAGCAGTCAGGGGGACTATGGCTACACCTTC.

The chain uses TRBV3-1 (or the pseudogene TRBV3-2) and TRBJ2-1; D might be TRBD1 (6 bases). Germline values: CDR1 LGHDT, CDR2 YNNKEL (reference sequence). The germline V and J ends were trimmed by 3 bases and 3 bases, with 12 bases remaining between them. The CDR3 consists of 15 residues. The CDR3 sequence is CASSQGAIFYNEQFF. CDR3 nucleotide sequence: TGTGCCAGCAGCCAGGGGGCCATATTCTACAATGAGCAGTTCTTC.

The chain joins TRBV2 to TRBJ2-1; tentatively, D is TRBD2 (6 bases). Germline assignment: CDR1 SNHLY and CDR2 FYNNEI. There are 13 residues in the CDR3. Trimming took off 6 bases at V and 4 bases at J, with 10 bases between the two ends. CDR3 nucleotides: TGTGCCAGCAGCGGGAGAATGTACAATGAGCAGTTCTTC. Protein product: CASSGRMYNEQFF. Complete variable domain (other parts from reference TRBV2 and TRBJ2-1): EPEVTQTPSHQVTQMGQEVILRCVPISNHLYFYWYRQILGQKVEFLVSFYNNEISEKSEIFDDQFSVERPDGSNFTLKIRSTKLEDSAMYFCASSGRMYNEQFFGPGTRLTVL.

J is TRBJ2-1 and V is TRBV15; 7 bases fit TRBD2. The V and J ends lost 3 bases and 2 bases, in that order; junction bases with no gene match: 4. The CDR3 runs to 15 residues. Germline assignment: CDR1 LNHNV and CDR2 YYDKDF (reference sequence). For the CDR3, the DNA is TGTGCCACCAGCAGTGGAGGGAGGGCCTACAATGAGCAGTTCTTC. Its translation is CATSSGGRAYNEQFF.

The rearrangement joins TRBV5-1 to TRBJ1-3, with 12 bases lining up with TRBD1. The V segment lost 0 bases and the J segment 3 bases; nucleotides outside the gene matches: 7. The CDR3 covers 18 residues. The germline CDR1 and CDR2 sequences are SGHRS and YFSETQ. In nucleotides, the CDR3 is TGCGCCAGCAGCTTGGGGCCCGGGACAGGGGGCGGTGGAAACACCATATATTTT. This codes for CASSLGPGTGGGGNTIYF.

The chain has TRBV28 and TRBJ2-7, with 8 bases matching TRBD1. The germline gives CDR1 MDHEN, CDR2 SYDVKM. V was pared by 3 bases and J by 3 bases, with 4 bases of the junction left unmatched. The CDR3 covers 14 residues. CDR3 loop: CASSFHGQGYEQYF. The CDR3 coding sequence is TGTGCCAGCAGTTTTCACGGACAGGGCTACGAGCAGTACTTC.